The 30 T cell receptor beta chains listed next were all sequenced from one sample in a study of shared clonotypes between healthy human individuals. Only in-frame clones appear in the TCRdb table, and some are missing; sequencing was by immunoSEQ multiplex PCR. The sample lists about 2 million clones; approximately 94% were seen once. Naive-designated CD8 cells lacked CD45RO, were positively enriched for CCR7, and omitted terminally differentiated effector memory CD45RA+ cells. The sample taken for sequencing was naive CD8+ T cells sorted from blood. These receptors were taken from a man aged 18 to 29 in good health.

The rearrangement links TRBV29-1 to TRBJ2-1, with 15 bases that match TRBD2. CDR1 SQVTM and CDR2 ANQGSEA come from the germline V gene. The ends lost 1 base at V and 0 bases at J; junction bases unmatched: 7. The CDR3 contains 19 residues. CDR3 bases: TGCAGCGTTGAAGGAGGGGGGACTAGCGGGAGGAGCTCCTACAATGAGCAGTTCTTC. Protein product: CSVEGGGTSGRSSYNEQFF.

This clone was seen once. The chain links TRBV6-6 to TRBJ1-1; D is uncertain. V was shortened by 4 bases and J by 0 bases, with 12 bases between the two germline ends. This CDR3 region has 15 residues. Germline-derived CDR1 and CDR2 are MNHNY and SVGAGI (reference sequence). The CDR3 protein is CASSSPDGMNTEAFF. DNA of the CDR3: TGTGCCAGCAGTTCCCCGGACGGAATGAACACTGAAGCTTTCTTT.

Only one count was recorded for this clone. The chain employs TRBV7-9 and TRBJ2-5; D is possibly TRBD2 (6 bases). V lost 4 bases and J 7 bases, leaving 10 bases between the germline ends. Germline values: CDR1 SEHNR, CDR2 FQNEAQ (reference sequence). The CDR3 consists of 12 residues. CDR3: CASSSGVGTQYF. In nucleotides, the CDR3 is TGTGCCAGCAGCTCGGGGGTGGGGACCCAGTACTTC.

The J gene is TRBJ2-7, the V gene TRBV10-3, with 7 nucleotides matching TRBD1. V shed 3 bases, J shed 2 bases, and the junction held 4 bases outside the gene matches. CDR3 length: 14 residues. Germline V lookup: CDR1 ENHRY, CDR2 SYGVKD. The CDR3 reads CAISDGTAPYEQYF. CDR3 DNA sequence: TGTGCCATCAGTGACGGGACAGCCCCCTACGAGCAGTACTTC.

The chain employs TRBV5-6 and TRBJ1-1; no clear D. Trimming took 3 bases from V and 4 from J, leaving 7 bases between them. The CDR3 is made up of 12 amino acids. CDR1 SGHDT and CDR2 YYEEEE come from the germline V gene. The CDR3 is CASSWKSTEAFF. CDR3 nucleotides: TGTGCCAGCAGCTGGAAGAGCACTGAAGCTTTCTTT.

The rearrangement links TRBV7-9 to TRBJ1-1; no reliable D call. The CDR3 loop spans 15 amino acids. Germline CDR1 SEHNR, CDR2 FQNEAQ (reference sequence). V was cut by 3 bases and J by 7 bases, with 18 bases left in between. CDR3 in amino acids: CASSLEDRPRNEAFF. For the CDR3, the DNA is TGTGCCAGCAGCTTGGAGGACCGACCCCGCAATGAAGCTTTCTTT. The complete variable domain, with remaining parts taken from reference TRBV7-9 and TRBJ1-1, reads DTGVSQNPRHKITKRGQNVTFRCDPISEHNRLYWYRQTLGQGPEFLTYFQNEAQLEKSRLLSDRFSAERPKGSFSTLEIQRTEQGDSAMYLCASSLEDRPRNEAFFGQGTRLTVV.

The CDR3: CASSLVGGPNEQFF. CDR3 in DNA: TGCGCCAGCAGCTTAGTCGGGGGGCCCAATGAGCAGTTCTTC. V and J are TRBV5-1 and TRBJ2-1; tentative D call: TRBD2 (7 bases). Trimming removed 2 bases from V and 6 bases from J, with 12 bases in between. Germline-derived CDR1 and CDR2 are SGHRS and YFSETQ. The CDR3 has 14 amino acids. Based on the CDR3 plus reference TRBV5-1 and TRBJ2-1, the full variable domain is KAGVTQTPRYLIKTRGQQVTLSCSPISGHRSVSWYQQTPGQGLQFLFEYFSETQRNKGNFPGRFSGRQFSNSRSEMNVSTLELGDSALYLCASSLVGGPNEQFFGPGTRLTVL.

The V gene is TRBV7-9, the J gene TRBJ2-3; D remains ambiguous. Germline loops: CDR1 SEHNR, CDR2 FQNEAQ (reference sequence). The CDR3 covers 12 residues. The V end lost 8 bases, the J end lost 1 base, and 7 bases lay between the germline ends. CDR3 DNA sequence: TGTGCCAGCCGTTGGGGCACAGATACGCAGTATTTT. Protein sequence: CASRWGTDTQYF.

V is TRBV27 and J is TRBJ1-6, with D tentatively TRBD1 (6 bases). The CDR3 totals 12 residues. Trimming removed 4 bases from V and 14 bases from J, with 12 bases in between. CDR1 and CDR2 from the germline V gene are MNHEY and SMNVEV (reference sequence). Here the CDR3 DNA reads TGTGCCAGCAGTTCCACACAGGGATCCCTCCACTTT. It translates to CASSSTQGSLHF.

This chain connects TRBV11-1 to TRBJ2-7; tentative D call: TRBD2 (5 bases). CDR1 SGHAT and CDR2 FQDESV come from the germline V gene (reference sequence). This CDR3 has 14 amino acids. The germline V and J ends were trimmed by 1 base and 6 bases, with 13 bases remaining between them. This CDR3 reads CASSLVVEDREQYF. The DNA for the CDR3 is TGTGCCAGCAGCTTAGTGGTGGAGGATCGCGAGCAGTACTTC.

The chain combines TRBV5-8 with TRBJ1-6; 9 nucleotides agree with TRBD1. Per the germline V gene, CDR1 is SGHTS and CDR2 is YDEGEE. The CDR3 extends over 15 amino acids. Trimming removed 4 bases from V and 7 bases from J; junction bases left unmatched: 6. CDR3 coding DNA: TGTGCCAGCAGCCAACCGGGACAGGGAAATTCACCCCTCCACTTT. Translation: CASSQPGQGNSPLHF. Combining the CDR3 with reference TRBV5-8 and TRBJ1-6 gives the whole variable domain EAGVTQSPTHLIKTRGQQATLRCSPISGHTSVYWYQQALGLGLQFLLWYDEGEERNRGNFPPRFSGRQFPNYSSELNVNALELEDSALYLCASSQPGQGNSPLHFGNGTRLTVT.

This clone was counted once. The gene calls are TRBV4-1 and TRBJ2-5, with a tentative D call TRBD2 (5 bases). V lost 0 bases, J lost 5 bases, and 13 bases lay in between. The germline V gene has CDR1 MGHRA and CDR2 YSYEKL. The CDR3 runs to 15 residues. CDR3 region: CASSQDPAAGETQYF. The CDR3 DNA follows: TGCGCCAGCAGCCAAGATCCGGCTGCGGGTGAGACCCAGTACTTC.

The chain is built from TRBV5-1 and TRBJ1-1; a weak D match, TRBD1 (5 bases). V lost 0 bases and J lost 3, with 9 bases in between. The CDR3 runs 14 residues. Germline loops: CDR1 SGHRS, CDR2 YFSETQ. In DNA, the CDR3 is TGCGCCAGCAGCTTGGTCGCCAGGGACACTGAAGCTTTCTTT. Amino acid sequence: CASSLVARDTEAFF.

Remarks on this clone: Other nucleotide sequences in the sample specify the same CDR3. V usage is TRBV30 and J usage is TRBJ1-2; 7 bases agree with TRBD1. The CDR3 is made up of 16 amino acids. CDR1 is GTSNPN and CDR2 is SVGIG in the germline V gene (reference sequence). The V segment lost 8 bases and the J segment 6 bases; nucleotides outside the gene matches: 21. CDR3: CAGDRAGQGLYHGYTF. The CDR3 nucleotides read TGTGCCGGAGACAGGGCAGGGCAAGGGCTCTATCATGGCTACACCTTC.

The V and J genes are TRBV9 and TRBJ2-7; TRBD2 matches 7 bases. The J segment lost 1 base and the V segment lost 4 bases, leaving 8 bases of the junction unmatched. The CDR3 is made up of 15 amino acids. Germline CDR1 SGDLS, CDR2 YYNGEE. CDR3 loop: CASSLGTTLSYEQYF. The CDR3 coding sequence is TGTGCCAGCAGCCTCGGGACTACCCTATCCTACGAGCAGTACTTC.

The CDR3 bases are TGTGCCAGCAGTTTATATGGTCCCACCTACGAGCAGTACTTC. Its protein is CASSLYGPTYEQYF. The chain couples TRBV27 to TRBJ2-7; D is unresolved. Trimming stripped 1 base from V and 2 bases from J, with 9 bases between. The CDR3 has 14 amino acids. Looked up from germline, CDR1 is MNHEY and CDR2 is SMNVEV (reference sequence).

The chain carries TRBV11-2 and TRBJ2-1; 7 nucleotides align to TRBD1. The CDR3 runs 16 residues. V lost 0 bases, J lost 9 bases, and 11 bases stayed unmatched. From germline, CDR1 is SGHAT and CDR2 FQNNGV. The CDR3 reads CASSLDGTALRGEQFF. The CDR3 region has the DNA TGTGCCAGCAGCTTAGACGGGACAGCCCTTCGGGGTGAGCAGTTCTTC. Together with reference TRBV11-2 and TRBJ2-1, the CDR3 gives the full variable domain: EAGVAQSPRYKIIEKRQSVAFWCNPISGHATLYWYQQILGQGPKLLIQFQNNGVVDDSQLPKDRFSAERLKGVDSTLKIQPAKLEDSAVYLCASSLDGTALRGEQFFGPGTRLTVL.

The DNA of the CDR3 is TGTGCCTGGAGTCCTACAGGGATTGGAAACACCATATATTTT. Protein product: CAWSPTGIGNTIYF. The V gene is TRBV30, the J gene TRBJ1-3; possible D gene TRBD1, 6 bases. This CDR3 region has 14 residues. Trimming took off 2 bases at V and 3 bases at J, with 11 bases between the two ends. CDR1 is GTSNPN, CDR2 SVGIG, per germline (reference sequence).

The chain employs TRBV11-2 and TRBJ2-5, with D unclear. From germline, CDR1 is SGHAT and CDR2 FQNNGV. V was shortened by 2 bases and J by 2 bases, with 9 bases between the two germline ends. The length of the CDR3 is 14 residues. CDR3 in DNA: TGTGCCAGCAGCTTATACCCGGCGCAAGAGACCCAGTACTTC. It codes for CASSLYPAQETQYF.

This clone has just one count. This rearrangement joins TRBV10-3 to TRBJ1-3; TRBD1 might be the D (5 bases). Germline V gene sequence: CDR1 ENHRY, CDR2 SYGVKD. This CDR3 has 16 amino acids. Trimming shortened V by 3 bases and J by 4 bases, and 16 bases separated the two germline ends. This chain's CDR3 is CAISDFDSGAGNTIYF. CDR3 in DNA: TGTGCCATCAGTGACTTCGACAGCGGGGCGGGAAACACCATATATTTT.

The chain links TRBV25-1 to TRBJ2-7; D unresolved. The CDR3 is 13 amino acids. V was trimmed by 2 bases and J by 1 base, leaving 6 bases between them. Germline CDR1 MGHDK, CDR2 SYGVNS. In nucleotides, the CDR3 is TGTGCCAGCAGTGAAGGAGCATCCTACGAGCAGTACTTC. Encoded protein: CASSEGASYEQYF.

The chain carries TRBV5-1 and TRBJ2-3; 7 nucleotides line up with TRBD2. The CDR3 runs 14 residues. The junction had 2 bases not matched to a gene; V was cut back by 1 base and J by 3 bases. Germline V gene data show CDR1 as SGHRS and CDR2 as YFSETQ. CDR3 sequence: CASSLRRGTDTQYF. The CDR3, as DNA: TGCGCCAGCAGCTTGCGGCGGGGGACAGATACGCAGTATTTT. Combining the CDR3 with reference TRBV5-1 and TRBJ2-3 gives the whole variable domain KAGVTQTPRYLIKTRGQQVTLSCSPISGHRSVSWYQQTPGQGLQFLFEYFSETQRNKGNFPGRFSGRQFSNSRSEMNVSTLELGDSALYLCASSLRRGTDTQYFGPGTRLTVL.

A remark on this clone: The sample has other DNA sequences that encode this CDR3 too. The gene calls are TRBV28 and TRBJ2-3; D remains ambiguous. Looked up from germline, CDR1 is MDHEN and CDR2 is SYDVKM. The CDR3 runs 14 residues. V was trimmed by 3 bases and J by 3 bases, leaving 10 bases between them. The CDR3 loop reads CASSFQLGTDTQYF. In DNA form, the CDR3 reads TGTGCCAGCAGTTTTCAACTTGGGACAGATACGCAGTATTTT.

V is TRBV28 and J is TRBJ2-7; 8 bases are shared with TRBD1. V was pared by 2 bases and J by 0 bases, with 6 bases of the junction left unmatched. Germline V CDR1 and CDR2: MDHEN, SYDVKM. There are 16 residues in the CDR3. DNA of the CDR3: TGTGCCAGCAGTTTACTCCACGGGACAGGCTCCTACGAGCAGTACTTC. This codes for CASSLLHGTGSYEQYF.

The chain links TRBV7-9 to TRBJ2-2, with 8 bases identical to TRBD1. From germline, CDR1 is SEHNR and CDR2 FQNEAQ (reference sequence). The CDR3 is 14 amino acids. V lost 4 bases to trimming and J lost 7 bases; unmatched junction nucleotides: 5. This CDR3 reads CASSSGQAIGELFF. The CDR3 DNA reads as TGTGCCAGCAGCTCGGGACAGGCAATCGGGGAGCTGTTTTTT.

The chain is built from TRBV4-3 and TRBJ2-3; D could derive from TRBD1 or TRBD2 (6 bases each). Germline V gives CDR1 LGHNA, CDR2 YSLEER. Trimming pared 2 bases from V and 6 bases from J, leaving 15 bases between. This CDR3 has 15 residues. The CDR3 sequence: CASSQLTGATDTQYF. In DNA form, the CDR3 reads TGCGCCAGCAGCCAACTGACGGGGGCCACTGATACGCAGTATTTT.

The genes are TRBV15 and TRBJ1-4; 10 positions agree with TRBD1. V lost 1 base and J lost 7; bases outside the gene matches: 0. The CDR3 loop spans 14 amino acids. Germline CDR1 is LNHNV and CDR2 is YYDKDF (reference sequence). The CDR3 DNA is TGTGCCACCAGCAGAGGGGACAGGGGTGAAAAACTGTTTTTT. Residues: CATSRGDRGEKLFF.

CDR3 sequence: CASSLWVAGTDTQYF. CDR3 nucleotides: TGTGCCAGCAGTTTATGGGTAGCGGGGACAGATACGCAGTATTTT. This chain joins TRBV28 and TRBJ2-3, with TRBD2 matching over 8 bases. The CDR3 length is 15 residues. With 0 bases clipped from V and 3 bases from J, the junction kept 2 bases outside the gene matches. In germline, CDR1 is MDHEN, CDR2 SYDVKM.

This chain links TRBV9 with TRBJ1-6; tentatively, D is TRBD1 (5 bases). The CDR3 spans 16 residues. The germline gives CDR1 SGDLS, CDR2 YYNGEE. V was shortened by 3 bases and J by 6 bases, with 16 bases between the two germline ends. The CDR3 spells CASSGGTGPPNSPLHF. DNA of the CDR3: TGTGCCAGCAGCGGAGGCACGGGGCCCCCTAATTCACCCCTCCACTTT.

This chain joins TRBV9 and TRBJ1-1; D gene uncertain. Germline V gives CDR1 SGDLS, CDR2 YYNGEE. The V and J ends lost 0 bases and 6 bases respectively, with 12 bases between them. The CDR3 runs 14 residues. The CDR3 region has the DNA TGTGCCAGCAGCGTAGCTGCGGAGGGCGCTGAAGCTTTCTTT. It specifies CASSVAAEGAEAFF.